These 4 T cell receptor beta chains came from one sample sequenced in a study of shared clonotypes between healthy human individuals. The data were produced by immunoSEQ multiplex PCR, yet TCRdb's version contains in-frame clones alone and is incomplete. The sample includes approximately 320,000 clones, 80% to 90% of them seen just once. Sequences were obtained from memory CD8+ T cells sorted from blood. Described subset: CD45RO+ cells pooled with CCR7-negative TemRA cells. These receptors all come from a man aged 18 to 30 in good health.

The chain joins TRBV4-3 to TRBJ1-4; a weak D match, TRBD1 (6 bases). The V gene lost 0 bases and the J gene lost 4 bases, with 12 bases spanning the gap. Germline CDR1 and CDR2: LGHNA and YSLEER. The CDR3 loop spans 16 amino acids. The CDR3 sequence is CASSQDQGTGNEKLFF. CDR3 in DNA: TGCGCCAGCAGCCAAGATCAGGGGACGGGTAATGAAAAACTGTTTTTT.

The chain couples TRBV4-1 to TRBJ1-1; D gene ambiguous. V was clipped by 0 bases and J by 0 bases, with 8 bases between them. From germline, CDR1 is MGHRA and CDR2 YSYEKL. The CDR3 sequence is 15 residues long. CDR3 region: CASSQDRTVNTEAFF. The DNA for the CDR3 is TGCGCCAGCAGCCAAGATCGGACGGTGAACACTGAAGCTTTCTTT.

J is TRBJ2-5 and V is TRBV25-1, with D unclear. Trimming stripped 6 bases from V and 7 bases from J, with 12 bases between. The germline V gene has CDR1 MGHDK and CDR2 SYGVNS. The CDR3 totals 12 residues. CDR3: CASSLGFGTQYF. The CDR3 DNA sequence: TGTGCCAGCAGCCTCGGTTTCGGGACCCAGTACTTC.

This clone was detected ten times or more. This chain joins TRBV5-1 and TRBJ1-1; the D is unclear. The ends were cut back, 4 bases at V and 3 bases at J, with 10 bases in the middle. This CDR3 is built from 13 residues. CDR1 and CDR2 from the germline V gene are SGHRS and YFSETQ. The CDR3 loop reads CASSPTIYTEAFF. CDR3 nucleotides: TGCGCCAGCAGCCCCACCATTTACACTGAAGCTTTCTTT.